These 17 T cell receptor beta chains were all obtained from the same sample, sequenced in a study of shared clonotypes between healthy human individuals. TCRdb's table, derived via immunoSEQ multiplex PCR, lists solely in-frame clones and lacks some. Among roughly 170,000 clones listed, 65% to 80% were seen once. The sample taken for sequencing was memory CD4+ T cells sorted from blood. Subset reported: CD45RA-negative fraction. Receptors were obtained from a man between 25 and 39 years old in good health.

The chain links TRBV19 to TRBJ2-3; tentatively, D is TRBD2 (6 bases). This CDR3 is built from 15 residues. Germline CDR1 reads LNHDA; CDR2 reads SQIVND (reference sequence). Trimming left V 3 bases short and J 7 bases short, with 17 bases between. The CDR3 spells CASSIRAEGIYTQYF. The DNA for the CDR3 is TGTGCCAGTAGTATTCGGGCGGAGGGAATTTATACGCAGTATTTT.

V gene TRBV30 combines with J gene TRBJ2-7, with D tentatively TRBD2 (5 bases). The CDR3 is made up of 12 amino acids. The V end lost 6 bases, the J end lost 0 bases, and 9 bases lay between the germline ends. The germline V gene encodes CDR1 GTSNPN and CDR2 SVGIG (reference sequence). CDR3 protein: CACHRGSYEQYF. CDR3 DNA: TGTGCCTGCCACCGGGGCTCCTACGAGCAGTACTTC.

The genes are TRBV7-9 and TRBJ2-5; possible D gene TRBD2, 5 bases. Germline-derived CDR1 and CDR2 are SEHNR and FQNEAQ (reference sequence). The CDR3 length is 14 residues. V shed 4 bases and J shed 10 bases, with 19 bases lying between them. In nucleotides, the CDR3 is TGTGCCAGCAGCTCCAATGAGCTGCGAGGGATCCAGTACTTC. It codes for CASSSNELRGIQYF.

This chain joins TRBV29-1 and TRBJ1-3; the D is unclear. The germline CDR1 and CDR2 sequences are SQVTM and ANQGSEA. Trimming pared 4 bases from V and 0 bases from J, leaving 10 bases between. The CDR3 is 14 residues long. The CDR3 region is CSVGLGNSGNTIYF. The CDR3 DNA reads as TGCAGCGTTGGTTTGGGTAACTCTGGAAACACCATATATTTT.

J is TRBJ2-6 and V is TRBV6-4, with D possibly being TRBD1 or TRBD2 (5 bases each). The CDR3 runs to 14 residues. Trimming removed 4 bases at V and 2 bases at J, with 6 bases between. Germline assignment: CDR1 MRHNA and CDR2 SNTAGT. CDR3 sequence reads: CASSGGAGANVLTF. The CDR3 DNA reads TGTGCCAGCAGTGGAGGGGCTGGGGCCAACGTCCTGACTTTC.

J is TRBJ1-3 and V is TRBV5-1; D is ambiguous. Germline V gene lookup returns CDR1 SGHRS and CDR2 YFSETQ. The CDR3 is 11 amino acids. Trimming took 8 bases from V and 4 from J, leaving 7 bases between them. The CDR3 loop reads CASTEGNTIYF. In DNA form, the CDR3 reads TGCGCCAGTACGGAGGGAAACACCATATATTTT.

This rearrangement joins TRBV5-5 to TRBJ2-5, with TRBD1 as a possible D gene (8 bases). The CDR3 runs to 14 residues. Germline CDR1 reads SGHKS; CDR2 reads YYEKEE (reference sequence). The V gene lost 5 bases and the J gene lost 5 bases, with 16 bases spanning the gap. The CDR3, as DNA: TGTGCCAGCAGTGTACAGGGGGGGAGGGAGACCCAGTACTTC. Translation gives CASSVQGGRETQYF.

The chain carries TRBV2 and TRBJ2-1; 14 nucleotides align to TRBD2. In germline, CDR1 is SNHLY, CDR2 FYNNEI. The V segment lost 7 bases and the J segment 8 bases; nucleotides outside the gene matches: 4. The CDR3 covers 14 residues. In DNA, the CDR3 is TGTGCCAGCACGGGGACTAGCGGGAGCCATGAGCAGTTCTTC. Protein sequence: CASTGTSGSHEQFF.

This clone was seen only a few times. The chain uses TRBV9 and TRBJ1-5; no firm D call. Deletions cut 1 base from V and 3 bases from J, with 8 bases between. The CDR3 is 14 amino acids. The germline V gene encodes CDR1 SGDLS and CDR2 YYNGEE. The CDR3, as DNA: TGTGCCAGCAGCGTATTCGCAGACAATCAGCCCCAGCATTTT. This gives the protein CASSVFADNQPQHF. The variable domain in full, with the rest retrieved from reference TRBV9 and TRBJ1-5, is DSGVTQTPKHLITATGQRVTLRCSPRSGDLSVYWYQQSLDQGLQFLIQYYNGEERAKGNILERFSAQQFPDLHSELNLSSLELGDSALYFCASSVFADNQPQHFGDGTRLSIL.

In DNA form, the CDR3 reads TGTGCCAGCAGCAAAATCCTGACAGGGGCTGGGGCCAACGTCCTGACTTTC. Residues: CASSKILTGAGANVLTF. This sequence joins TRBV7-7 and TRBJ2-6; 8 bases align to TRBD1. The CDR3 spans 17 residues. V was clipped by 5 bases and J by 2 bases; unmatched bases: 8. CDR1 and CDR2 (germline): SSHAT, FNYEAQ (reference sequence).

This clone appeared a single time. The rearrangement joins TRBV7-2 to TRBJ2-7; D is unclear. Germline V gives CDR1 SGHTA, CDR2 FQGNSA. V was clipped by 2 bases and J by 2 bases, with 7 bases between them. The CDR3 is 13 residues long. The CDR3 region is CASSLTDAYEQYF. DNA of the CDR3: TGTGCCAGCAGCTTAACCGACGCCTACGAGCAGTACTTC.

This chain uses TRBV11-2 with TRBJ2-3, with 7 nucleotides matching TRBD2. Trimming cost V 5 bases and J 2 bases; bases outside gene matches: 16. The V gene's germline CDR1 is SGHAT and CDR2 FQNNGV. The CDR3 has 18 residues. The CDR3 region is CASSPPRRLAGITDTQYF. DNA for the CDR3: TGTGCCAGCAGCCCCCCGCGCCGCTTAGCGGGTATCACAGATACGCAGTATTTT.

V usage is TRBV5-1 and J usage is TRBJ2-7; 7 bases agree with TRBD1. Germline loops: CDR1 SGHRS, CDR2 YFSETQ. This CDR3 has 14 amino acids. Unmatched junction bases numbered 3, after V lost 0 bases and J lost 3 bases. The CDR3 protein is CASSLAGTDYEQYF. CDR3 nucleotides: TGCGCCAGCAGCTTGGCCGGGACAGACTACGAGCAGTACTTC.

Worth noting for this clone: A read error is the likely source, as a far larger clone sits one nucleotide away. The chain is built from TRBV5-5 and TRBJ2-1, with 7 bases aligning to TRBD2. CDR3 size: 16 residues. CDR1 and CDR2 (germline): SGHKS, YYEKEE (reference sequence). Unmatched junction bases numbered 7, after V lost 4 bases and J lost 0 bases. The DNA for the CDR3 is TGTGCCAGCAGCGGGGGGACTACACCCTCCTACAATGAGCAGTTCTTC. Translation gives CASSGGTTPSYNEQFF.

The J gene is TRBJ2-7, the V gene TRBV5-5; TRBD1 agrees at 9 bases. The CDR3 runs 15 residues. CDR1 SGHKS and CDR2 YYEKEE come from the germline V gene (reference sequence). With 4 bases clipped from V and 3 bases from J, the junction kept 8 bases outside the gene matches. The chain's CDR3 is CASSLNPTGGYEQYF. CDR3 DNA: TGTGCCAGCAGCCTCAACCCGACAGGGGGCTACGAGCAGTACTTC. The whole variable domain, filled in from reference TRBV5-5 and TRBJ2-7, reads DAGVTQSPTHLIKTRGQQVTLRCSPISGHKSVSWYQQVLGQGPQFIFQYYEKEERGRGNFPDRFSARQFPNYSSELNVNALLLGDSALYLCASSLNPTGGYEQYFGPGTRLTVT.

This clone appeared once. The V call is TRBV11-3, the J call TRBJ2-1; weak D call: TRBD2 (6 bases). Germline assignment: CDR1 SGHNT and CDR2 YENEEA. The CDR3 is 14 residues long. V was trimmed by 0 bases and J by 9 bases, leaving 12 bases between them. This CDR3 is CASSLDAGKGEQFF. The CDR3 nucleotides are TGTGCCAGCAGCTTAGATGCGGGGAAGGGTGAGCAGTTCTTC.

The chain carries TRBV28 and TRBJ2-5, with TRBD1 matching 9 bases. Germline V CDR1 and CDR2: MDHEN, SYDVKM. V was clipped by 6 bases and J by 1 base; unmatched bases: 0. CDR3 length: 13 residues. The CDR3 sequence: CASRQGAQETQYF. The CDR3 DNA reads as TGTGCCAGCAGACAGGGGGCCCAAGAGACCCAGTACTTC.